The rows below give T cell receptor beta chains drawn from one sample of a study of shared clonotypes between healthy human individuals. Measured with immunoSEQ multiplex PCR; TCRdb has only the in-frame clones, and not every one. The sample lists just over 2,000,000 clones, about 95% occurring once. Sample: naive CD8+ T cells sorted from blood. These TCRs come from a man aged 18 to 35 in good health. Both conserved end residues are part of each CDR3. The D gene is left open where the match is weak. Not all rows give a size; the values are once, few, many and, for expanded clones, a class.

J: TRBJ2-5; size: .; length: 14; D: TRBD2; V: TRBV11-2; DNA: TGTGCCAGCAGCTTATCTGCGGGGGGGGAGACCCAGTACTTC; CDR3: CASSLSAGGETQYF
J: TRBJ2-1; size: .; length: 16; D: TRBD1; V: TRBV6-1; DNA: TGTGCCAGCAGTCAAGCCGGGACAGGAGCCTACAATGAGCAGTTCTTC; CDR3: CASSQAGTGAYNEQFF
J: TRBJ2-7; size: .; length: 12; D: .; V: TRBV27; DNA: TGTGCCAGCAGTATCAACTCCTACGAGCAGTACTTC; CDR3: CASSINSYEQYF
J: TRBJ2-1; size: .; length: 16; D: .; V: TRBV4-3; DNA: TGCGCCAGCAGCCAAGATATGCAACTCTCCTACAATGAGCAGTTCTTC; CDR3: CASSQDMQLSYNEQFF
J: TRBJ2-5; size: .; length: 13; D: .; V: TRBV6-5; DNA: TGTGCCAGCTCCAAAGGGAGGGGGGAGACCCAGTACTTC; CDR3: CASSKGRGETQYF
J: TRBJ1-2; size: .; length: 15; D: .; V: TRBV6-5; DNA: TGTGCCAGCAGTTACTCTCCGGGCTCTAACTATGGCTACACCTTC; CDR3: CASSYSPGSNYGYTF
J: TRBJ1-1; size: .; length: 14; D: .; V: TRBV30; DNA: TGTGCCCGTAGACCGGGACCCACGAACACTGAAGCTTTCTTT; CDR3: CARRPGPTNTEAFF
J: TRBJ1-3; size: .; length: 17; D: .; V: TRBV4-1; DNA: TGCGCCAGCAGCCAAGATCCTCTCCCCAGGGCTGGAAACACCATATATTTT; CDR3: CASSQDPLPRAGNTIYF
J: TRBJ2-7; size: once; length: 14; D: TRBD2; V: TRBV6-5; DNA: TGTGCCAGCAGTTACTCAGGGACTAGCGACGAGCAGTACTTC; CDR3: CASSYSGTSDEQYF
J: TRBJ1-1; size: .; length: 15; D: TRBD1; V: TRBV2; DNA: TGTGCCAGGGGAGGGGACAGGTTATCGAACACTGAAGCTTTCTTT; CDR3: CARGGDRLSNTEAFF
J: TRBJ1-3; size: .; length: 16; D: .; V: TRBV4-1; DNA: TGCGCCAGCAGCCAAGAAGCAGGGCGCTCTGGAAACACCATATATTTT; CDR3: CASSQEAGRSGNTIYF
J: TRBJ2-7; size: once; length: 14; D: .; V: TRBV25-1; DNA: TGTGCCAGCAGTGATTCAGGGGTGTCTGACGAGCAGTACTTC; CDR3: CASSDSGVSDEQYF
J: TRBJ2-5; size: .; length: 15; D: .; V: TRBV29-1; DNA: TGCAGCGTTGAAGGCGGGGTAGGGGGGCAAGAGACCCAGTACTTC; CDR3: CSVEGGVGGQETQYF
J: TRBJ2-1; size: .; length: 15; D: TRBD2; V: TRBV4-1; DNA: TGCGCCAGCAGCCGAACTAGCGGGAGAAACAATGAGCAGTTCTTC; CDR3: CASSRTSGRNNEQFF
J: TRBJ1-6; size: once; length: 16; D: TRBD1; V: TRBV30; DNA: TGTGCCTGGAGGGACGGACAGGGAGGCTATAATTCACCCCTCCACTTT; CDR3: CAWRDGQGGYNSPLHF
J: TRBJ2-3; size: .; length: 16; D: TRBD1; V: TRBV13; DNA: TGTGCCAGCAGCTCAGCCGGGACAGTAAACACAGATACGCAGTATTTT; CDR3: CASSSAGTVNTDTQYF
J: TRBJ2-1; size: .; length: 17; D: TRBD2; V: TRBV15; DNA: TGTGCCACCAGCAGAGATCCAGCGGGGGGGTTATACAATGAGCAGTTCTTC; CDR3: CATSRDPAGGLYNEQFF
J: TRBJ1-1; size: .; length: 16; D: .; V: TRBV7-9; DNA: TGTGCCAGCAGCTCGGCCGACCAGGGAATGAACACTGAAGCTTTCTTT; CDR3: CASSSADQGMNTEAFF
J: TRBJ1-5; size: many; length: 15; D: .; V: TRBV6-5; DNA: TGTGCCAGCAGTCTACTTCCAGGTAGCAATCAGCCCCAGCATTTT; CDR3: CASSLLPGSNQPQHF
J: TRBJ2-4; size: .; length: 14; D: .; V: TRBV5-6; DNA: TGTGCCAGCAGCTATTCCGAAGCCAAAAACATTCAGTACTTC; CDR3: CASSYSEAKNIQYF
J: TRBJ2-5; size: .; length: 13; D: .; V: TRBV6-5; DNA: TGTGCCAGCAGGCGGGACTCCCAAGAGACCCAGTACTTC; CDR3: CASRRDSQETQYF
J: TRBJ2-1; size: .; length: 14; D: TRBD2; V: TRBV29-1; DNA: TGCAGCGTTGAGTGGCTAGCGGCGGAAAATGAGCAGTTCTTC; CDR3: CSVEWLAAENEQFF
J: TRBJ1-1; size: .; length: 16; D: .; V: TRBV15; DNA: TGTGCCACCAGCAGAGACCTACCGGCCGGGGACACTGAAGCTTTCTTT; CDR3: CATSRDLPAGDTEAFF
J: TRBJ1-2; size: few; length: 14; D: TRBD1; V: TRBV16; DNA: TGTGCCAGCAGACTGACAGGGGGCAGCTATGGCTACACCTTC; CDR3: CASRLTGGSYGYTF
J: TRBJ1-5; size: .; length: 14; D: .; V: TRBV27; DNA: TGTGCCAGCAGTCCCCAGGGGAGCAATCAGCCCCAGCATTTT; CDR3: CASSPQGSNQPQHF
J: TRBJ2-1; size: .; length: 16; D: TRBD1; V: TRBV10-3; DNA: TGTGCCATCAGTGAGTCAGAGACAGGGGCCTACAATGAGCAGTTCTTC; CDR3: CAISESETGAYNEQFF
J: TRBJ1-6; size: .; length: 20; D: TRBD1; V: TRBV27; DNA: TGTGCCAGCAGCCCCATGTTTCTGGGACAGGGGCCGGCCCCTGGTTCACCCCTCCACTTT; CDR3: CASSPMFLGQGPAPGSPLHF
J: TRBJ1-2; size: .; length: 13; D: .; V: TRBV19; DNA: TGTGCCAGTAGTATAGAGGGCAGCGCTGGCTACACCTTC; CDR3: CASSIEGSAGYTF
J: TRBJ2-7; size: .; length: 14; D: TRBD1; V: TRBV4-1; DNA: TGCGCCAGCAGCCAAGCAGCAGGGGGCTACGAGCAGTACTTC; CDR3: CASSQAAGGYEQYF
J: TRBJ2-7; size: .; length: 16; D: .; V: TRBV27; DNA: TGTGCCAGCAGTTTACAGGGGCTAGCGGAGGCCTACGAGCAGTACTTC; CDR3: CASSLQGLAEAYEQYF
J: TRBJ2-7; size: .; length: 14; D: .; V: TRBV11-2; DNA: TGTGCCAGCGTCTTCTATGGACAAGCCTACGAGCAGTACTTC; CDR3: CASVFYGQAYEQYF
J: TRBJ1-6; size: .; length: 14; D: .; V: TRBV7-6; DNA: TGTGCCAGCAGCTTACACGGGATAAATTCACCCCTCCACTTT; CDR3: CASSLHGINSPLHF
J: TRBJ2-7; size: .; length: 14; D: TRBD1; V: TRBV27; DNA: TGTGCCAGCAGTTTGACAGGGGGTGTTGACGAGCAGTACTTC; CDR3: CASSLTGGVDEQYF
J: TRBJ2-2; size: .; length: 16; D: .; V: TRBV4-1; DNA: TGCGCCAGCACCCTATCTCGGACAGCCAACACCGGGGAGCTGTTTTTT; CDR3: CASTLSRTANTGELFF
J: TRBJ2-2; size: .; length: 14; D: TRBD2; V: TRBV10-3; DNA: TGTGCCATTGGACTAGCGGGCAACACCGGGGAGCTGTTTTTT; CDR3: CAIGLAGNTGELFF
J: TRBJ1-5; size: .; length: 13; D: .; V: TRBV27; DNA: TGTGCCAGCAGTTTGTCAGGGTTCGAGCCCCAGCATTTT; CDR3: CASSLSGFEPQHF
J: TRBJ1-5; size: .; length: 12; D: .; V: TRBV30; DNA: TGTGCCTGGAGTCCCGACTCTGTCCTCCAGCATTTT; CDR3: CAWSPDSVLQHF
J: TRBJ2-5; size: .; length: 15; D: TRBD2; V: TRBV27; DNA: TGTGCCAGCCGCGGGCGAGCTAGCGGAGGAGAGACCCAGTACTTC; CDR3: CASRGRASGGETQYF
J: TRBJ2-7; size: .; length: 14; D: .; V: TRBV10-2; DNA: TGCGCCAGCCATGAAGGGTGGCAGTCCTACGAGCAGTACTTC; CDR3: CASHEGWQSYEQYF
J: TRBJ2-1; size: .; length: 15; D: .; V: TRBV7-8; DNA: TGTGCCAGCAGCCTCGAGGGGGAAAAGGAGGATGAGCAGTTCTTC; CDR3: CASSLEGEKEDEQFF
J: TRBJ2-7; size: .; length: 14; D: .; V: TRBV11-2; DNA: TGTGCCAGCAGCCTCGGAACTAGTGGCTACGAGCAGTACTTC; CDR3: CASSLGTSGYEQYF
J: TRBJ1-1; size: .; length: 14; D: .; V: TRBV28; DNA: TGTGCCAGCAGACCTAGGGGTTGGAACACTGAAGCTTTCTTT; CDR3: CASRPRGWNTEAFF
J: TRBJ2-3; size: .; length: 18; D: TRBD2; V: TRBV4-3; DNA: TGCGCCAGCAGCCAAGATTCCGGGACTAGCGGTTACACAGATACGCAGTATTTT; CDR3: CASSQDSGTSGYTDTQYF
J: TRBJ2-7; size: .; length: 14; D: .; V: TRBV10-2; DNA: TGCGCCAGCAGTGAGGCCCTATGGCAGTACGAGCAGTACTTC; CDR3: CASSEALWQYEQYF
J: TRBJ2-1; size: .; length: 15; D: .; V: TRBV11-2; DNA: TGTGCCAGCAGCTCCGAGCGGAGCTCCTACAATGAGCAGTTCTTC; CDR3: CASSSERSSYNEQFF
J: TRBJ2-1; size: .; length: 16; D: .; V: TRBV28; DNA: TGTGCCAGCAGTTTTCTGCATTTTAGCTCCTACAATGAGCAGTTCTTC; CDR3: CASSFLHFSSYNEQFF
J: TRBJ1-3; size: .; length: 15; D: TRBD1; V: TRBV7-8; DNA: TGTGCCAGCAGCCCCGACAGGGGTCCTGGAAACACCATATATTTT; CDR3: CASSPDRGPGNTIYF
J: TRBJ1-5; size: .; length: 16; D: TRBD1; V: TRBV27; DNA: TGTGCCAGCAGTACAGGACAGGGGAGCGGCAATCAGCCCCAGCATTTT; CDR3: CASSTGQGSGNQPQHF
J: TRBJ2-5; size: .; length: 14; D: TRBD2; V: TRBV10-1; DNA: TGCGCCAGCAGTGAAAGCGGGAACCAAGAGACCCAGTACTTC; CDR3: CASSESGNQETQYF
J: TRBJ2-7; size: .; length: 16; D: .; V: TRBV19; DNA: TGTGCCAGTAGTATTGGGCTGGACAGTGGGATCTACGAGCAGTACTTC; CDR3: CASSIGLDSGIYEQYF
J: TRBJ1-3; size: .; length: 11; D: .; V: TRBV7-6; DNA: TGTGCCAGCAGCTCCCAAAACACCATGTATTTT; CDR3: CASSSQNTMYF
J: TRBJ2-1; size: .; length: 15; D: TRBD2; V: TRBV5-1; DNA: TGCGCCAGCAGCTTAGCTAGCGGGACTTACAATGAGCAGTTCTTC; CDR3: CASSLASGTYNEQFF
J: TRBJ1-5; size: .; length: 16; D: .; V: TRBV4-1; DNA: TGCGCCAGCAGCCAAGAGGCGGGGCTTCGGAATCAGCCCCAGCATTTT; CDR3: CASSQEAGLRNQPQHF